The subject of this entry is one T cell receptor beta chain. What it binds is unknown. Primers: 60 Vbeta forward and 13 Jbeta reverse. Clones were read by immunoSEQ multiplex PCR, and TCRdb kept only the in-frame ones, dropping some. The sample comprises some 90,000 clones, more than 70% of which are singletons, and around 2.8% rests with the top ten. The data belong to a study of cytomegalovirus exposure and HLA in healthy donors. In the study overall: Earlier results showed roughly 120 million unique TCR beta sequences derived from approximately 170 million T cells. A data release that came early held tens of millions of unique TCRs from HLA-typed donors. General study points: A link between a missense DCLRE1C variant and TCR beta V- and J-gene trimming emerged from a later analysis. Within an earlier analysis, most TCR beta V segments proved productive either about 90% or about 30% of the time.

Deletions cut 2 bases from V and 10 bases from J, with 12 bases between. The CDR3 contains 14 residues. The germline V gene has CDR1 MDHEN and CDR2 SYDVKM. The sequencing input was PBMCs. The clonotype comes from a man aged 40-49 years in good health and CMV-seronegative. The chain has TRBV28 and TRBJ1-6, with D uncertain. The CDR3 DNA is TGTGCCAGCAGTTTAGCAGAGGTTTTGTCACCCCTCCACTTT. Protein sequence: CASSLAEVLSPLHF.